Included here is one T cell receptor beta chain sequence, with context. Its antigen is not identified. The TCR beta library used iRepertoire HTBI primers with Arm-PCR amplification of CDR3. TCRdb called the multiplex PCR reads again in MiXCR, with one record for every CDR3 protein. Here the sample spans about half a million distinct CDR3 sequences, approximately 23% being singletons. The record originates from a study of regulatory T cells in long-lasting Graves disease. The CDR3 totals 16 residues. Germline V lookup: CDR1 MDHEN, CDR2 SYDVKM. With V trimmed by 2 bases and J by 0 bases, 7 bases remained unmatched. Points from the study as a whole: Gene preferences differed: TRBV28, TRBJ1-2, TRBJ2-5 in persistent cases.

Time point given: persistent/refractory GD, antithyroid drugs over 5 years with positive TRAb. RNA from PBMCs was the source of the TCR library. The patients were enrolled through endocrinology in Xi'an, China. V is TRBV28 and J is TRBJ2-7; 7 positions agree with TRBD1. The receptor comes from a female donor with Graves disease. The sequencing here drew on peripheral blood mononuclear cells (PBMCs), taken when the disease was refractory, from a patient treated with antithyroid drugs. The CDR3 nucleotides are TGTGCCAGCAGTTTACCACCGGGACAGTCCTCCTACGAGCAGTACTTC. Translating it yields CASSLPPGQSSYEQYF. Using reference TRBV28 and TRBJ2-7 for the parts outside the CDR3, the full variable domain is DVKVTQSSRYLVKRTGEKVFLECVQDMDHENMFWYRQDPGLGLRLIYFSYDVKMKEKGDIPEGYSVSREKKERFSLILESASTNQTSMYLCASSLPPGQSSYEQYFGPGTRLTVT.